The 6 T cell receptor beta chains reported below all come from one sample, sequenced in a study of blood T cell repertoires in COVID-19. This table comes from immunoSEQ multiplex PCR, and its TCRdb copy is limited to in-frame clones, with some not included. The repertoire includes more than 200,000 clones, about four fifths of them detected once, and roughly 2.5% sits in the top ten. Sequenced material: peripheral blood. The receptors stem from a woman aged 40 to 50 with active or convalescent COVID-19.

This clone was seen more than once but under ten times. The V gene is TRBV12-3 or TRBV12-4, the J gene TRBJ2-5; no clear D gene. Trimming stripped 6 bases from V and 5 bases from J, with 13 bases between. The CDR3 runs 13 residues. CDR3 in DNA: TGTGCCAGCAGCCGACAATTCCCGGAGACCCAGTACTTC. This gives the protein CASSRQFPETQYF.

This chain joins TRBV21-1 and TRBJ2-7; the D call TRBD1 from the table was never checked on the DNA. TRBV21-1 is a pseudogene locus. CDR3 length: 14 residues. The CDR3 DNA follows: TGTGCCAGCAGCACACAGGGGCTTATCTACGAGCAGTACTTC. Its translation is CASSTQGLIYEQYF.

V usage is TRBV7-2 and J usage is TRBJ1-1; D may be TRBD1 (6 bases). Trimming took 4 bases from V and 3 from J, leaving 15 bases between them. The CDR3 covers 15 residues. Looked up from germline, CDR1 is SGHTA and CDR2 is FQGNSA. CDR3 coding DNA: TGTGCCAGCAGCTCAACAGTACAGGGACACACTGAAGCTTTCTTT. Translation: CASSSTVQGHTEAFF.

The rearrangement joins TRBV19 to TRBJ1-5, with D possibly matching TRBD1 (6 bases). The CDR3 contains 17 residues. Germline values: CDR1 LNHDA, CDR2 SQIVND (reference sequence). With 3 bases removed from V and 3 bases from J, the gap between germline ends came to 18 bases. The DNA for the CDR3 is TGTGCCAGTAGTATCATAGGGGGAGCTCGGAACAATCAGCCCCAGCATTTT. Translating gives CASSIIGGARNNQPQHF.

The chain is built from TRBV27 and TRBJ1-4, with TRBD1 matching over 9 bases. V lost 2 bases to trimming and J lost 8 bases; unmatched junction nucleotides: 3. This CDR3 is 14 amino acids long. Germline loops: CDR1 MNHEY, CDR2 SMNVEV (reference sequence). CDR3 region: CASSLNRGQEKLFF. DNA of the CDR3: TGTGCCAGCAGTTTAAACAGGGGGCAAGAAAAACTGTTTTTT.

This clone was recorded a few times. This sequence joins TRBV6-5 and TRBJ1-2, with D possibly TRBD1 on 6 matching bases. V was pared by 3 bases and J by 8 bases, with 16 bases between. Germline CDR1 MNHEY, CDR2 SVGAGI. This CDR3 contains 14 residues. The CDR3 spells CASSYWGGQGGYTF. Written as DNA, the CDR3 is TGTGCCAGCAGTTATTGGGGGGGCCAGGGCGGCTACACCTTC.